Presented here are 17 T cell receptor beta chains from one specimen sequenced in a study of blood T cells in healthy people across ages. A sample-barcoded 5' primer and a J-beta primer mix were used in a second PCR of roughly 7 to 11 cycles. TCRdb reprocessed the 5' RACE reads via MiXCR and lists one record per CDR3 protein. Of 1.5 million to 2 million distinct CDR3 sequences detected, roughly 52% appear once; the ten largest clones hold 2.1%. The material sequenced was blood. Receptors were obtained from a woman in her forties in good health.

This clonotype showed up just a few times. This sequence joins TRBV4-1 and TRBJ1-4; D remains unclear. Germline assignment: CDR1 MGHRA and CDR2 YSYEKL. Trimming took 0 bases from V and 6 from J, leaving 11 bases between them. This CDR3 is 15 amino acids long. CDR3 residues: CASSQEEGGDEKLFF. CDR3 DNA: TGCGCCAGCAGCCAAGAGGAGGGTGGGGATGAAAAACTGTTTTTT.

The chain employs TRBV29-1 and TRBJ1-2; D not resolved. V lost 5 bases and J lost 7, with 8 bases in between. The germline V gene encodes CDR1 SQVTM and CDR2 ANQGSEA. CDR3 length equals 10 residues. As DNA, the CDR3 is TGCAGCGTTCGATCAACTGGCTACACCTTC. Its translation: CSVRSTGYTF.

This clonotype was seen more than once but under ten times. The V gene is TRBV20-1, the J gene TRBJ2-7; TRBD2 matches at 8 bases. Per the germline V gene, CDR1 is DFQATT and CDR2 is SNEGSKA (reference sequence). CDR3 length equals 14 residues. With 7 bases clipped from V and 12 bases from J, the junction kept 20 bases outside the gene matches. The CDR3 is CSVPRAGVQGLRYF. CDR3 DNA sequence: TGCAGTGTCCCGCGAGCGGGGGTCCAGGGTTTGCGGTACTTC.

This chain connects TRBV14 to TRBJ2-5; TRBD2 aligns across 9 bases. The CDR3 sequence is 17 residues long. After removal of 0 bases from V and 1 base from J, the junction contained 6 bases not matched to a gene. CDR1 is SGHDN and CDR2 is FVKESK in the germline V gene. CDR3 amino acids: CASSQEWTSATQETQYF. The CDR3 nucleotides read TGTGCCAGCAGCCAAGAGTGGACTAGCGCGACCCAAGAGACCCAGTACTTC.

V gene TRBV24-1 combines with J gene TRBJ2-1; 8 nucleotides align to TRBD2. Germline CDR1 is KGHDR and CDR2 is SFDVKD. The CDR3 has 14 amino acids. Unmatched junction bases numbered 4, after V lost 3 bases and J lost 7 bases. CDR3 region: CATSDRTSKNEQFF. The CDR3 bases are TGTGCCACCAGTGATCGGACTAGCAAGAATGAGCAGTTCTTC.

The chain combines TRBV4-3 with TRBJ1-5; D possibly corresponds to TRBD1 (5 bases). This CDR3 has 14 residues. V was pared by 1 base and J by 7 bases, with 11 bases between. CDR1 is LGHNA and CDR2 is YSLEER in the germline V gene. CDR3 loop: CASSQGRRGQPQHF. The CDR3 nucleotides read TGCGCCAGCAGCCAAGGAAGGAGGGGCCAGCCCCAGCATTTT.

This clonotype came up a few times. This chain uses TRBV20-1 with TRBJ2-3; D unresolved. With 0 bases removed from V and 5 bases from J, the gap between germline ends came to 6 bases. This CDR3 contains 12 residues. From germline, CDR1 is DFQATT and CDR2 SNEGSKA (reference sequence). The CDR3: CSARDNRDTQYF. In DNA form, the CDR3 reads TGCAGTGCTAGAGACAACCGAGATACGCAGTATTTT.

The chain couples TRBV6-1 to TRBJ1-5, with 9 positions matching TRBD1. This CDR3 has 15 amino acids. The V gene's germline CDR1 is MNHNS and CDR2 SASEGT. The trim removed 4 bases at V and 6 bases at J, leaving 7 bases unmatched. The CDR3 coding sequence is TGTGCCAGCAGTGGTGGGACAGGGAGTGGTCAGCCCCAGCATTTT. This codes for CASSGGTGSGQPQHF.

This clonotype has only a few counts. The chain carries TRBV29-1 and TRBJ2-1; no reliable D call. Germline V gene sequence: CDR1 SQVTM, CDR2 ANQGSEA. The CDR3 extends over 14 amino acids. V was cut by 0 bases and J by 8 bases, with 14 bases left in between. CDR3 in amino acids: CSVEERKVIDEQFF. CDR3 in DNA: TGCAGCGTTGAAGAGAGAAAGGTGATCGATGAGCAGTTCTTC.

This clonotype was picked up many times. The chain uses TRBV7-9 and TRBJ1-1; D is uncertain. CDR3 length equals 14 residues. Germline V lookup: CDR1 SEHNR, CDR2 FQNEAQ (reference sequence). V dropped 7 bases and J dropped 8 bases, with 20 bases sitting between them. The CDR3 reads CASTPGGTYREAFF. The CDR3 bases are TGTGCCAGCACCCCAGGCGGCACCTATAGGGAAGCTTTCTTT.

The V call is TRBV20-1, the J call TRBJ2-5; possible D gene TRBD1, 6 bases. Trimming pared 3 bases from V and 4 bases from J, leaving 21 bases between. The CDR3 loop spans 16 amino acids. Germline-derived CDR1 and CDR2 are DFQATT and SNEGSKA (reference sequence). The CDR3 loop reads CSARRWGPDLVETQYF. CDR3 in DNA: TGCAGTGCTAGGCGGTGGGGGCCAGATTTAGTAGAGACCCAGTACTTC.

The chain carries TRBV12-3 or TRBV12-4 and TRBJ2-5; the match to TRBD1 covers 9 bases. V gave up 6 bases and J gave up 0 bases; unmatched junction bases: 8. The CDR3 is made up of 16 amino acids. The CDR3 protein is CASRSGTGKYQETQYF. CDR3 coding DNA: TGTGCCAGCAGGTCCGGGACAGGGAAATACCAAGAGACCCAGTACTTC.

This clonotype was detected ten times or more. This rearrangement joins TRBV4-2 to TRBJ2-7; D gene uncertain. V dropped 0 bases and J dropped 4 bases, with 19 bases sitting between them. Germline loops: CDR1 LGHNA, CDR2 YNFKEQ. This CDR3 contains 17 residues. The CDR3 sequence is CASSQDIILVPSYEQYF. The CDR3, as DNA: TGTGCCAGCAGCCAAGATATTATCCTGGTCCCATCTTACGAGCAGTACTTC.

This clonotype was picked up a small number of times. The chain carries TRBV6-5 and TRBJ2-1, with TRBD1 matching 9 bases. CDR1 and CDR2 (germline): MNHEY, SVGAGI. The CDR3 has 15 amino acids. V trimming: 5 bases; J trimming: 5 bases; junction bases outside the gene matches: 7. The CDR3 sequence is CASSIQGARNNEQFF. CDR3 in DNA: TGTGCCAGCAGTATACAGGGGGCGAGGAACAATGAGCAGTTCTTC.

This clonotype occurred a few times. The chain is built from TRBV20-1 and TRBJ2-5; a possible D gene is TRBD1 (5 bases). Between the trimmed V and J ends, which lost 2 bases and 5 bases, there was a span of 12 bases. The germline V gene has CDR1 DFQATT and CDR2 SNEGSKA (reference sequence). The length of the CDR3 is 13 residues. The CDR3 nucleotides are TGCAGTGCTAGACCTCAGGGTTTGGAGACCCAGTACTTC. The encoded protein is CSARPQGLETQYF.

A note on this clonotype: Sequence at one end of the junction differs from germline and may be a read error. The chain employs TRBV9 and TRBJ2-3, with no clear D. Germline CDR1 is SGDLS and CDR2 is YYNGEE. CDR3 length equals 13 residues. CDR3 sequence reads: CASSVVRTETQYF. As DNA, the CDR3 is TGTGCCAGCAGCGTAGTCCGCACAGAGACGCAGTATTTT.

The table lists this clonotype with a few counts. This chain connects TRBV2 to TRBJ2-7; D gene unclear. Trimming took 1 base from V and 10 from J, leaving 14 bases between them. The CDR3 runs to 13 residues. Germline values: CDR1 SNHLY, CDR2 FYNNEI. This CDR3 reads CASSEGLGGPQYF. DNA for the CDR3: TGTGCCAGCAGTGAAGGGTTAGGCGGTCCCCAGTACTTC.